The next 31 T cell receptor beta chains were all read from a single sample in a study of chemoradiotherapy in HPV16-positive cancers. Method: immunoSEQ multiplex PCR; TCRdb's copy keeps in-frame clones and lacks some. The repertoire holds roughly 8,300 clones, around 81% seen once, with nearly 7.5% in the top ten. Specimen collection occurred from a patient who underwent chemoradiotherapy. These receptors were obtained from a human donor with HPV-associated anogenital cancer.

The rearrangement joins TRBV14 to TRBJ2-3; TRBD2 agrees at 8 bases. Unmatched junction bases numbered 4, after V lost 0 bases and J lost 2 bases. From germline, CDR1 is SGHDN and CDR2 FVKESK. The CDR3 consists of 16 residues. CDR3 in amino acids: CASSQELAGNTDTQYF. The CDR3, as DNA: TGTGCCAGCAGCCAAGAGTTAGCGGGAAACACAGATACGCAGTATTTT.

The chain combines TRBV7-2 with TRBJ2-1, with D perhaps TRBD2 (5 bases). The germline V gene has CDR1 SGHTA and CDR2 FQGNSA. V shed 1 base and J shed 7 bases, with 8 bases lying between them. The length of the CDR3 is 13 residues. CDR3 nucleotide sequence: TGTGCCAGCAGCTTAGTACGGGAAAATGAGCAGTTCTTC. Translation gives CASSLVRENEQFF.

The gene calls are TRBV7-2 and TRBJ2-1, with a tentative D call TRBD2 (6 bases). CDR3 length equals 13 residues. Germline V gene data show CDR1 as SGHTA and CDR2 as FQGNSA. Trimming took 5 bases from V and 9 from J, leaving 14 bases between them. The CDR3 loop is CASSRDSSSEQFF. In DNA, the CDR3 is TGTGCCAGCAGCCGGGACTCCTCGAGTGAGCAGTTCTTC.

This chain uses TRBV4-1 with TRBJ2-3, with D perhaps being TRBD1 or TRBD2 (5 bases each). The germline V and J ends were trimmed by 0 bases and 5 bases, with 6 bases remaining between them. Germline V gene data show CDR1 as MGHRA and CDR2 as YSYEKL. This CDR3 comprises 13 residues. The CDR3 DNA follows: TGCGCCAGCAGCCAAGAGAGGGGAGATACGCAGTATTTT. Translated: CASSQERGDTQYF.

This clone was found once. The chain uses TRBV6-1 and TRBJ1-3; D unclear. V lost 2 bases to trimming and J lost 0 bases, with 8 bases between them. CDR1 is MNHNS, CDR2 SASEGT, per germline. CDR3 length: 15 amino acids. This chain's CDR3 is CASSEFSGSGNTIYF. The CDR3 bases are TGTGCCAGCAGTGAATTTAGCGGCTCTGGAAACACCATATATTTT.

The chain couples TRBV6-5 to TRBJ2-1; D might be TRBD2 (6 bases). Germline V lookup: CDR1 MNHEY, CDR2 SVGAGI. CDR3 length: 16 amino acids. Trimming took off 4 bases at V and 1 base at J, with 14 bases between the two ends. The chain's CDR3 is CASSFAGTSSYNEQFF. The CDR3 bases are TGTGCCAGCAGTTTTGCGGGGACCAGTTCCTACAATGAGCAGTTCTTC.

This chain connects TRBV6-6 to TRBJ1-5; D call uncertain. The V and J ends lost 4 bases and 3 bases respectively, with 4 bases between them. The length of the CDR3 is 12 residues. CDR1 MNHNY and CDR2 SVGAGI come from the germline V gene (reference sequence). CDR3: CASSSFNQPQHF. The CDR3 coding sequence is TGTGCCAGCAGTTCCTTCAATCAGCCCCAGCATTTT.

The V call is TRBV10-1, the J call TRBJ1-1; 9 bases agree with TRBD1. This CDR3 spans 15 amino acids. CDR1 is WNHNN, CDR2 SYGVQD, per germline (reference sequence). J gave up 1 base and V 0 bases, and 0 bases lay outside the gene matches. Here the CDR3 DNA reads TGCGCCAGCAGTGAGTCGACAGGGGGGAACACTGAAGCTTTCTTT. It encodes CASSESTGGNTEAFF.

The J gene is TRBJ1-2, the V gene TRBV29-1, with D possibly being TRBD1 (5 bases). The CDR3 is made up of 12 amino acids. V shed 2 bases and J shed 4 bases, with 8 bases lying between them. Looked up from germline, CDR1 is SQVTM and CDR2 is ANQGSEA. The CDR3 coding sequence is TGCAGCGTTGAATCTGGGGGCTATGGCTACACCTTC. Amino acid sequence: CSVESGGYGYTF.

The rearrangement links TRBV5-5 to TRBJ2-7; TRBD1 might be the D (5 bases). The length of the CDR3 is 15 residues. V lost 1 base and J lost 0, with 11 bases in between. The germline V gene has CDR1 SGHKS and CDR2 YYEKEE (reference sequence). The CDR3 DNA is TGTGCCAGCAGCTTGCAAGCAGGGTTCTCCTACGAGCAGTACTTC. This translates into CASSLQAGFSYEQYF.

CDR3 protein: CPGSRKTYGYTF. CDR3 DNA: TGTCCTGGGAGTCGAAAGACCTATGGCTACACCTTC. This chain uses TRBV22-1 with TRBJ1-2. TRBV22-1 is a documented pseudogene. This CDR3 is 12 amino acids long.

The chain employs TRBV6-4 and TRBJ2-4; 7 bases are shared with TRBD2. The CDR3 length is 14 residues. The germline V gene encodes CDR1 MRHNA and CDR2 SNTAGT. With 6 bases clipped from V and 7 bases from J, the junction kept 9 bases outside the gene matches. CDR3 DNA sequence: TGTGCCAGCAGCGCGGGCGGGGAGGGGAACATTCAGTACTTC. This codes for CASSAGGEGNIQYF.

J is TRBJ2-7 and V is TRBV5-1, with 9 nucleotides matching TRBD2. With V trimmed by 0 bases and J by 4 bases, 8 bases remained unmatched. The length of the CDR3 is 16 residues. CDR1 and CDR2 (germline): SGHRS, YFSETQ. In DNA form, the CDR3 reads TGCGCCAGCAGCTTGGCCTGGAGCGGGGGGCAGTACGAGCAGTACTTC. Its translation: CASSLAWSGGQYEQYF.

This clone was seen a single time. The V and J genes are TRBV28 and TRBJ2-5; 8 bases map to TRBD2. The last part of the DNA fits TRBJ2-7 better; the J call may be wrong. There are 16 residues in the CDR3. Germline V lookup: CDR1 MDHEN, CDR2 SYDVKM. Here the CDR3 reads CASSLGSGNSAYEQYF. CDR3 bases: TGTGCCAGCAGTTTGGGTAGCGGGAATTCGGCCTACGAGCAGTACTTC.

V and J are TRBV6-6 and TRBJ2-7; D is uncertain. The CDR3 is 16 amino acids. V was clipped by 1 base and J by 3 bases, with 16 bases between them. The V gene's germline CDR1 is MNHNY and CDR2 SVGAGI (reference sequence). The CDR3 sequence: CASSYLGSTEGYEQYF. CDR3 sequence (DNA): TGTGCCAGCAGTTACTTGGGCTCAACGGAAGGCTACGAGCAGTACTTC.

The rearrangement uses TRBV27 and TRBJ1-5; TRBD1 aligns across 7 bases. J gave up 0 bases and V 8 bases, and 13 bases lay outside the gene matches. CDR3 length: 17 amino acids. The germline CDR1 and CDR2 sequences are MNHEY and SMNVEV (reference sequence). CDR3 in DNA: TGTGCCAGCCCTGTCCCAACAGGGGACTATAGCAATCAGCCCCAGCATTTT. Residues: CASPVPTGDYSNQPQHF.

The chain recombines TRBV6-4 with TRBJ1-1; D is undetermined. CDR3 length: 13 residues. Trimming removed 4 bases from V and 3 bases from J, with 9 bases in between. Germline CDR1 MRHNA, CDR2 SNTAGT. This chain's CDR3 is CASSAGFDTEAFF. The CDR3 nucleotides read TGTGCCAGCAGTGCGGGGTTTGACACTGAAGCTTTCTTT.

This chain links TRBV29-1 with TRBJ2-4, with a weak D call TRBD1 (6 bases). The CDR3 runs 12 residues. Germline lookup yields CDR1 SQVTM and CDR2 ANQGSEA. The germline V and J ends were trimmed by 5 bases and 6 bases, with 11 bases remaining between them. For the CDR3, the DNA is TGCAGCGTTCTACAGGGCCCAAACATTCAGTACTTC. This translates into CSVLQGPNIQYF. Full variable domain (missing parts from reference TRBV29-1 and TRBJ2-4): SAVISQKPSRDICQRGTSLTIQCQVDSQVTMMFWYRQQPGQSLTLIATANQGSEATYESGFVIDKFPISRPNLTFSTLTVSNMSPEDSSIYLCSVLQGPNIQYFGAGTRLSVL.

The chain links TRBV28 to TRBJ2-7; 10 nucleotides agree with TRBD2. The germline V gene has CDR1 MDHEN and CDR2 SYDVKM. The CDR3 has 14 residues. After removal of 3 bases from V and 2 bases from J, the junction contained 1 base not matched to a gene. The CDR3 region has the DNA TGTGCCAGCAGTTTTGGACTAGCGGCCTACGAGCAGTACTTC. It encodes CASSFGLAAYEQYF.

Here the CDR3 DNA reads TGCGCCAGCAGCACTGGACAGGGCTCCATCTATGGCTACACCTTC. Encoded protein: CASSTGQGSIYGYTF. This sequence joins TRBV5-1 and TRBJ1-2; 8 bases agree with TRBD1. The ends lost 4 bases at V and 4 bases at J; junction bases unmatched: 9. The CDR3 is 15 residues long. The germline V gene encodes CDR1 SGHRS and CDR2 YFSETQ.

The CDR3 DNA is TGCGCCAGCAGCCAAGAGCGGGGCTCTAACTATGGCTACACCTTC. Translated: CASSQERGSNYGYTF. The rearrangement joins TRBV4-1 to TRBJ1-2, with D tentatively TRBD1 (5 bases). This CDR3 is 15 amino acids long. CDR1 is MGHRA and CDR2 is YSYEKL in the germline V gene. V was shortened by 0 bases and J by 0 bases, with 8 bases between the two germline ends.

The chain combines TRBV4-1 with TRBJ2-3; 7 positions match TRBD2. Germline CDR1 and CDR2: MGHRA and YSYEKL. V dropped 5 bases and J dropped 5; count of bases not matched to a gene: 10. This CDR3 has 15 amino acids. Here the CDR3 reads CASSWGEGRIDTQYF. In nucleotides, the CDR3 is TGCGCCAGCAGCTGGGGGGAGGGAAGAATAGATACGCAGTATTTT.

This clone was observed a handful of times. This chain joins TRBV27 and TRBJ1-1, with no clear D. Germline values: CDR1 MNHEY, CDR2 SMNVEV (reference sequence). The ends were cut back, 2 bases at V and 6 bases at J, with 13 bases in the middle. This CDR3 has 14 amino acids. The CDR3 nucleotides are TGTGCCAGCAGTTTAGAGGGCGGAACCCCTGAAGCTTTCTTT. Protein sequence: CASSLEGGTPEAFF.

The chain joins TRBV15 to TRBJ1-5; D is undetermined. Germline V gene data show CDR1 as LNHNV and CDR2 as YYDKDF (reference sequence). Trimming removed 5 bases at V and 3 bases at J, with 8 bases between. The CDR3 length is 13 residues. The CDR3 nucleotides are TGTGCCACCAGCGTATTTCTCAATCAGCCCCAGCATTTT. It encodes CATSVFLNQPQHF.

V usage is TRBV6-1 and J usage is TRBJ2-2; D is perhaps TRBD1 or TRBD2 (6 bases each). Trimming removed 6 bases from V and 2 bases from J, with 13 bases in between. CDR3 size: 15 residues. CDR1 MNHNS and CDR2 SASEGT come from the germline V gene. Here the CDR3 reads CASSGGRENTGELFF. Written as DNA, the CDR3 is TGTGCCAGCAGCGGGGGCAGGGAAAACACCGGGGAGCTGTTTTTT.

The V call is TRBV27, the J call TRBJ1-5; maybe TRBD1 (6 bases). The CDR3 loop spans 17 amino acids. Trimming left V 5 bases short and J 0 bases short, with 17 bases between. CDR1 MNHEY and CDR2 SMNVEV come from the germline V gene (reference sequence). This CDR3 reads CASSTRGTVYSNQPQHF. Written as DNA, the CDR3 is TGTGCCAGCAGTACTAGGGGGACGGTTTATAGCAATCAGCCCCAGCATTTT.

The gene calls are TRBV18 and TRBJ2-5, with D tentatively TRBD2 (5 bases). With 0 bases removed from V and 4 bases from J, the gap between germline ends came to 12 bases. Germline V CDR1 and CDR2: KGHSH, LQKENI. This CDR3 region has 15 residues. The CDR3 sequence: CASSPPTLSGETQYF. As DNA, the CDR3 is TGTGCCAGCTCACCACCGACACTGAGCGGAGAGACCCAGTACTTC.

The rearrangement uses TRBV15 and TRBJ2-3, with D uncertain. The CDR3 sequence is 13 residues long. The V end lost 0 bases, the J end lost 4 bases, and 5 bases lay between the germline ends. Germline V gene data show CDR1 as LNHNV and CDR2 as YYDKDF (reference sequence). The CDR3 DNA reads as TGTGCCACCAGCAGAGATTATGCAGATACGCAGTATTTT. This encodes CATSRDYADTQYF.

This clone was observed a few times. The chain employs TRBV5-1 and TRBJ1-2; no clear D. The germline V and J ends were trimmed by 6 bases and 3 bases, with 18 bases remaining between them. The germline V gene encodes CDR1 SGHRS and CDR2 YFSETQ. This CDR3 is 15 amino acids long. Written as DNA, the CDR3 is TGCGCCAGCAACCCAGATGCCTCAGGAGACTATGGCTACACCTTC. This codes for CASNPDASGDYGYTF.

The rearrangement links TRBV7-3 to TRBJ2-1, with D perhaps assigned TRBD1 or TRBD2 (5 bases each). Trimming stripped 2 bases from V and 10 bases from J, with 18 bases between. Germline loops: CDR1 SGHTA, CDR2 FQGTGA. The CDR3 contains 15 residues. The DNA for the CDR3 is TGTGCCAGCAGCTTATTGGGACGTAGTGGCGAGGAGCAGTTCTTC. Translated: CASSLLGRSGEEQFF.

The V and J genes are TRBV5-1 and TRBJ2-3; D gene ambiguous. Trimming took 0 bases from V and 2 from J, leaving 13 bases between them. CDR3 length: 16 residues. Per the germline V gene, CDR1 is SGHRS and CDR2 is YFSETQ. The CDR3 bases are TGCGCCAGCAGCTTGGATGGGCAGCTCCACACAGATACGCAGTATTTT. Amino acid sequence: CASSLDGQLHTDTQYF.